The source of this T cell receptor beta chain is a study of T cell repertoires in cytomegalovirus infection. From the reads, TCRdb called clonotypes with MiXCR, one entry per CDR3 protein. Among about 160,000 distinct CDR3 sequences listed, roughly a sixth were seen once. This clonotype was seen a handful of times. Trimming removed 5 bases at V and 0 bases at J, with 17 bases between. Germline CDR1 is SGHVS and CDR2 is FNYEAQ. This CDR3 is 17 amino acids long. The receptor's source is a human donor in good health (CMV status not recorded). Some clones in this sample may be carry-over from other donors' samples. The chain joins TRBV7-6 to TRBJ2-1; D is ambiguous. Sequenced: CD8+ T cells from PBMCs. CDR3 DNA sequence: TGTGCCAGCAGCGCGGATCCTAGATTTAGCTCCTACAATGAGCAGTTCTTC. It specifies CASSADPRFSSYNEQFF.